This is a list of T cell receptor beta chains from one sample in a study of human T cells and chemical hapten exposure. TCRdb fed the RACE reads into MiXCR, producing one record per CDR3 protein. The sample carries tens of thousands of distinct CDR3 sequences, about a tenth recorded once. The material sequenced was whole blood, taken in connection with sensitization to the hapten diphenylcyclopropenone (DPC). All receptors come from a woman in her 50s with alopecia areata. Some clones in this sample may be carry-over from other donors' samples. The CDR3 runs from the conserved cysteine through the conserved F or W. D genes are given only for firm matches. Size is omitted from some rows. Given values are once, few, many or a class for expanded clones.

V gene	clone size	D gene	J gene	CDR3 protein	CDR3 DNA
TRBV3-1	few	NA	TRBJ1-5	CASSQEPMDTGNQPQHF	TGTGCCAGCAGCCAAGAACCGATGGACACCGGCAATCAGCCCCAGCATTTT
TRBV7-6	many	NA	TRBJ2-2	CASSPQGGELFF	TGTGCCAGCAGCCCCCAGGGCGGGGAGCTGTTTTTT
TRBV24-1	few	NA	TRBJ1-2	CATSDLKDGYTF	TGTGCCACCAGTGATTTGAAAGATGGCTACACCTTC
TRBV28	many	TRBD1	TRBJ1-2	CASSPGTGPYGYTF	TGTGCCAGCAGCCCCGGGACAGGGCCCTATGGCTACACCTTC
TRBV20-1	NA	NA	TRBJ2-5	CSAPTGRETQYF	TGCAGTGCCCCGACTGGGAGGGAGACCCAGTACTTC
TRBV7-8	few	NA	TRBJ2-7	CASSPFGTLPYEQYF	TGTGCCAGCAGCCCCTTCGGGACACTTCCCTACGAGCAGTACTTC
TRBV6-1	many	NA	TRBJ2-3	CASSELDTDTQYF	TGTGCCAGCAGTGAACTCGACACAGATACGCAGTATTTT
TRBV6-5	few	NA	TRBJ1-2	CASSYRPIYGYTF	TGTGCCAGCAGTTACAGGCCGATCTATGGCTACACCTTC
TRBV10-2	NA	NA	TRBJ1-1	CASTLSGNTEAFF	TGCGCCAGCACCCTATCCGGAAACACTGAAGCTTTCTTT
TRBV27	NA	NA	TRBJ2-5	CASSFGFEETQYF	TGTGCCAGCAGTTTTGGTTTCGAAGAGACCCAGTACTTC
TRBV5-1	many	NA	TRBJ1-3	CASSPLGNTIYF	TGCGCCAGCAGCCCCCTCGGAAACACCATATATTTT
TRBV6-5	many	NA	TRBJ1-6	CASTSLGPYNSPLHF	TGTGCCAGCACCAGTTTGGGCCCCTATAATTCACCCCTCCACTTT
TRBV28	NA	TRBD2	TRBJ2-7	CASSLYTLASGAEQYF	TGTGCCAGCAGTTTATATACTTTAGCTAGCGGCGCCGAGCAGTACTTC
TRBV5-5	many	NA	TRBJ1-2	CASSLGGQPGGYTF	TGTGCCAGCAGCTTGGGGGGGCAGCCCGGAGGCTACACCTTC
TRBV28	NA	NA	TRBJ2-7	CASSLVRYEQYF	TGTGCCAGCAGCTTAGTCCGTTACGAGCAGTACTTC
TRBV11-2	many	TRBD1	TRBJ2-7	CASSPADRGTYEQYF	TGTGCCAGCAGCCCTGCCGACAGGGGCACCTACGAGCAGTACTTC
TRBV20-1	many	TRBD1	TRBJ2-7	CSARAQTGGEQYF	TGCAGTGCTAGAGCACAGACAGGGGGCGAGCAGTACTTC
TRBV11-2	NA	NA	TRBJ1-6	CASSGVRYNSPLHF	TGTGCCAGCAGCGGCGTCCGATATAATTCACCCCTCCACTTT
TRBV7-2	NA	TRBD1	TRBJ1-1	CASSRTGAGFYTEAFF	TGTGCCAGCAGCCGGACAGGGGCAGGTTTTTACACTGAAGCTTTCTTT
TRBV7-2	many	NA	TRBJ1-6	CASSFYNSPLHF	TGTGCCAGCAGCTTCTACAATTCACCCCTCCACTTT
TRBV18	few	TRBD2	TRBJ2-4	CASSLAGIGDIQYF	TGTGCCAGCTCACTAGCGGGCATAGGAGACATTCAGTACTTC
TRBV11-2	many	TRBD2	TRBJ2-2	CASSSWAGANTGELFF	TGTGCCAGCAGCTCCTGGGCGGGGGCGAACACCGGGGAGCTGTTTTTT
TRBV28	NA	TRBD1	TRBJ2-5	CASSARDRVPRETQYF	TGTGCCAGCAGTGCCCGGGACAGGGTGCCGAGGGAGACCCAGTACTTC
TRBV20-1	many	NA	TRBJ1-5	CSVLEARGNQPQHF	TGCAGTGTACTAGAAGCCCGGGGCAATCAGCCCCAGCATTTT
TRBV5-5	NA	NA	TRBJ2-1	CASSSPGNYNEQFF	TGTGCCAGCAGCTCCCCAGGTAACTACAATGAGCAGTTCTTC
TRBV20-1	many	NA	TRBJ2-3	CSARDTYTDTQYF	TGCAGTGCTAGAGATACGTACACAGATACGCAGTATTTT
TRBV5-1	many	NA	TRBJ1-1	CASSLRGSGNTEAFF	TGCGCCAGCAGCTTACGGGGGTCGGGCAACACTGAAGCTTTCTTT
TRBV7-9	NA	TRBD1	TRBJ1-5	CASSFDREQPQHF	TGTGCCAGCAGCTTCGACAGGGAACAGCCCCAGCATTTT
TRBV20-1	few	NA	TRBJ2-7	CSAREFSEQYF	TGCAGTGCTAGAGAATTCAGCGAGCAGTACTTC
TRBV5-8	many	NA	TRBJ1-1	CASSSGTGNTEAFF	TGTGCCAGCAGCTCCGGGACGGGAAACACTGAAGCTTTCTTT
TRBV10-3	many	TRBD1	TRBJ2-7	CAISGLGGQGTYEQYF	TGTGCCATCAGTGGATTGGGGGGACAGGGGACCTACGAGCAGTACTTC
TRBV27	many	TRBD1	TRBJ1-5	CASSFGTGGDQPQHF	TGTGCCAGCAGTTTCGGGACAGGGGGCGATCAGCCCCAGCATTTT
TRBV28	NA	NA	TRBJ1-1	CASSSPEGTEAFF	TGTGCCAGCAGTTCCCCCGAAGGGACTGAAGCTTTCTTT
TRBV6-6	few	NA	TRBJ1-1	CASSYSDTEAFF	TGTGCCAGCAGTTACTCCGACACTGAAGCTTTCTTT
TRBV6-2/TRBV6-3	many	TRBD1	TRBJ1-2	CASSYLLTGWLDGYTF	TGTGCCAGCAGTTACCTACTGACAGGGTGGTTAGATGGCTACACCTTC
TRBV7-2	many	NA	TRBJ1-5	CASSFGVSNQPQHF	TGTGCCAGCAGCTTTGGAGTTAGCAATCAGCCCCAGCATTTT
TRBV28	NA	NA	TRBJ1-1	CAILTRGSEAFF	TGTGCCATTTTGACCCGGGGATCGGAGGCTTTCTTT
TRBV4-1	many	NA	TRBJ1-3	CASSQLRQHSGNTIYF	TGCGCCAGCAGCCAACTAAGGCAGCACTCTGGAAACACCATATATTTT
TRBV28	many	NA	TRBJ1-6	CASSLQVILTGSPLHF	TGTGCCAGCAGTTTACAGGTGATTTTGACAGGCTCACCCCTCCACTTT
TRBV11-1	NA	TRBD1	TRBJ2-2	CASTLGTVNTGELFF	TGTGCCAGCACTCTTGGGACAGTGAACACCGGGGAGCTGTTTTTT
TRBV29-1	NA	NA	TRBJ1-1	CSVGLRRGRSEAFF	TGCAGCGTTGGCCTGAGGAGGGGGAGATCTGAAGCTTTCTTT
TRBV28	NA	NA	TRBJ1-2	CASSTSRYGYTF	TGTGCCAGCAGTACCTCCCGCTATGGCTACACCTTC
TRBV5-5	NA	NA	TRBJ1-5	CASSLLQDYQPQHF	TGTGCCAGCAGCTTGTTACAGGACTATCAGCCCCAGCATTTT
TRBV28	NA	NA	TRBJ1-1	CASSLYGANTEAFF	TGTGCCAGCAGTTTGTACGGGGCTAACACTGAAGCTTTCTTT
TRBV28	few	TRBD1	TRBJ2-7	CASNRGSSYEQYF	TGTGCCAGCAACAGGGGGAGCTCCTACGAGCAGTACTTC
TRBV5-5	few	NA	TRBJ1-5	CASSSGPPGDQPQHF	TGTGCCAGCAGCTCAGGCCCACCTGGGGATCAGCCCCAGCATTTT
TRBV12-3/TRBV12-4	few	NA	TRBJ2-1	CASSPRASYNEQFF	TGTGCCAGCAGTCCCCGAGCTAGCTACAATGAGCAGTTCTTC
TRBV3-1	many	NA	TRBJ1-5	CASSHTQAGNQPQHF	TGTGCCAGCAGCCACACCCAGGCGGGCAATCAGCCCCAGCATTTT
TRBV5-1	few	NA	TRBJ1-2	CASSLNGAQYGYTF	TGCGCCAGCAGCTTGAATGGAGCTCAGTATGGCTACACCTTC
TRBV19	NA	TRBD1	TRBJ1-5	CASGGQGKNLPQHF	TGTGCCAGTGGGGGACAGGGCAAAAATCTGCCCCAGCATTTT
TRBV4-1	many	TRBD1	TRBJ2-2	CASSPWTGGTGELFF	TGCGCCAGCAGCCCCTGGACAGGGGGCACCGGGGAGCTGTTTTTT